The clone carrying this TCR beta chain was seen many times. The antigen is undetermined. The time point: persistent/refractory GD, antithyroid drugs over 5 years with positive TRAb. Following extraction of RNA from PBMCs, that RNA was used to make the TCR library. The sample comes from a study of regulatory T cells in long-lasting Graves disease. General study points: New patients shared fewer public clonotypes (around 980) than persistent patients did (around 2,700). Under persistent disease, TRBV28, TRBJ1-2 and TRBJ2-5 were used preferentially. Persistent Graves' patients showed less TCR diversity than newly diagnosed ones. Not thyroid tissue but only peripheral blood was studied.

Investigators prepared the TCR beta libraries by applying iRepertoire HTBI primers and Arm-PCR of CDR3 regions. TCRdb re-analysed the multiplex PCR reads in MiXCR, keeping a single row per CDR3 protein. Among some 370,000 distinct CDR3 sequences listed, more than 20% were seen once. There are 15 residues in the CDR3. The V gene's germline CDR1 is SGHAT and CDR2 FQNNGV. Trimming shortened V by 5 bases and J by 3 bases, and 17 bases separated the two germline ends. The chain links TRBV11-2 to TRBJ2-7, with D possibly being TRBD2 (6 bases). This receptor was identified in a woman aged 40 to 50 with Graves disease. The sample in question was peripheral blood mononuclear cells (PBMCs), obtained when the disease was refractory, from a patient treated with antithyroid drugs. Here the CDR3 reads CASSRPRDSLYEQYF. Written as DNA, the CDR3 is TGTGCCAGCAGCCGACCCCGGGACTCCCTCTACGAGCAGTACTTC.